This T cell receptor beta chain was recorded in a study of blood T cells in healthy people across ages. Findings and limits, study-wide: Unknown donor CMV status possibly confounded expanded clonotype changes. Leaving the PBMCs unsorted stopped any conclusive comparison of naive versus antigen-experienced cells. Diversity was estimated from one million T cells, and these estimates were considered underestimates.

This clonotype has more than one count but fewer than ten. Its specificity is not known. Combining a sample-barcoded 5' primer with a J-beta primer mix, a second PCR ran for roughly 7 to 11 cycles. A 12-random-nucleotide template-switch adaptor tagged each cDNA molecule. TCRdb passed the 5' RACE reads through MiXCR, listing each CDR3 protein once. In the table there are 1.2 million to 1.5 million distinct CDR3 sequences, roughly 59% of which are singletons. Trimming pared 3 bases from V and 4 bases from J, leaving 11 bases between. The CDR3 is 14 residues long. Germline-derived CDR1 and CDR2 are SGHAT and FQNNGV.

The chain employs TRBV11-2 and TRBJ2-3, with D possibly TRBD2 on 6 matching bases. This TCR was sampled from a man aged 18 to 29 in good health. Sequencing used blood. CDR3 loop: CASSFGGSSDTQYF. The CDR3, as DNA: TGTGCCAGCAGCTTCGGGGGTAGCTCAGATACGCAGTATTTT.